The TCR beta chain described here comes from a study of blood T cell repertoires in COVID-19 (dated by TCRdb to 2018 to 2020). Regarding the study in general: Samples from collaborators originated in the United States, Italy and Spain and spanned both the acute and convalescent phases of COVID-19. The material from the prospective study consisted of cDNA or gDNA derived from T cells, B-cell-depleted T cells, or PBMCs. Deeply sampled blood TCRbeta repertoires from subjects exposed to, actively infected with, or recovered from COVID-19 were included in the dataset. The repertoires were released in a freely available public database meant as a resource for research on the immune response to SARS-CoV-2. The samples were drawn from the first 160 participants of the ongoing ImmuneRACE study and from 1,254 subjects provided by 6 global collaborators. Sample metadata almost always included a de-identified subject ID, COVID-19 status, age in years and sex. Where available, HLA class I and class II types were obtained from metadata supplied by the sample provider rather than from assay-based typing.

At one collaborating source in Seattle, patients were enrolled during active infection and were followed longitudinally through the course of disease. Whole blood was collected in K2EDTA tubes by collaborating institutions according to the institutions' own protocols. Collaborator samples were shipped for TCRbeta analysis as frozen whole blood, isolated PBMCs, or DNA extracted from either sample type. CDR1 and CDR2, per the germline V gene, are SGHTA and FQGNSA. The CDR3 numbers 12 residues from cysteine through phenylalanine. Only the CDR3 portion is preserved as DNA: 36 bases, with reading frame beginning at the first base. The V end loses 7 bases and the J end loses 3 bases, and a stretch of 9 bases separates them. TCRbeta CDR3 regions were amplified from genomic DNA using the immunoSEQ Assay, a bias-controlled multiplex PCR. For the original study's pipeline: Within the assay, amplification of reference gene primers was used to estimate how many nucleated cells each sample contained. To quantify the absolute abundance of each unique TCRbeta CDR3 rearrangement, sequence reads were collapsed and filtered. For each sample, productive Simpson clonality was calculated as the square root of Simpson's diversity index across productive rearrangements. Here the immuneACCESS table is served through TCRdb, limited to in-frame sequences with V and J called. Missing clones are a known gap in these copies; in checked studies unresolved V genes cover under half, and the rest lacks a known reason. The V and J calls and clone size were taken over from that table, and D and trimming were inferred from the DNA. The sample table records 130,000 or so clones; around 79% of these occur just once. Together, the top ten hold 5% of the sample.

Comment on this clone: Its antigen is not yet known. No per-base quality is available; no much larger clone lies one base away.

Overall study outcomes, separate from this receptor: The amount of clinical and demographic metadata varied by source and participant and was provided uncurated.

Sequenced: peripheral blood. The chain employs TRBV7-2 and TRBJ1-2, with TRBD1 as a weak D call on 5 bases. The clonotype was recovered from a woman between 65 and 79 years old with COVID-19, enrolled during active disease. At the DNA level, the sequence is TGTGCCAGCAACCAGGGATACTATGGCTACACCTTC. Its protein is CASNQGYYGYTF.